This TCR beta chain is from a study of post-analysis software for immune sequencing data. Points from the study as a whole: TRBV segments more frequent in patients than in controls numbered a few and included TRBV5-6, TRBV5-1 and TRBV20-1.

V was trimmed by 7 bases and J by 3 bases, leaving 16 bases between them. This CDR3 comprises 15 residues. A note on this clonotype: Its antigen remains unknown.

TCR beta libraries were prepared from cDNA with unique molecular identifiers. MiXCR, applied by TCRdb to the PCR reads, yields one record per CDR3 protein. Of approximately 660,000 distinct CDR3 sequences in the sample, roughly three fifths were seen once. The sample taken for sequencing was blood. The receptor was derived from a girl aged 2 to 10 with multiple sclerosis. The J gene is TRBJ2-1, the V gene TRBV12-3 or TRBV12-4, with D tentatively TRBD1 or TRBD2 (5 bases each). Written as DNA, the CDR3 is TGTGCCAGCACCCCGGGGCAGGCGGGCTACAATGAGCAGTTCTTC. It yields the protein CASTPGQAGYNEQFF.